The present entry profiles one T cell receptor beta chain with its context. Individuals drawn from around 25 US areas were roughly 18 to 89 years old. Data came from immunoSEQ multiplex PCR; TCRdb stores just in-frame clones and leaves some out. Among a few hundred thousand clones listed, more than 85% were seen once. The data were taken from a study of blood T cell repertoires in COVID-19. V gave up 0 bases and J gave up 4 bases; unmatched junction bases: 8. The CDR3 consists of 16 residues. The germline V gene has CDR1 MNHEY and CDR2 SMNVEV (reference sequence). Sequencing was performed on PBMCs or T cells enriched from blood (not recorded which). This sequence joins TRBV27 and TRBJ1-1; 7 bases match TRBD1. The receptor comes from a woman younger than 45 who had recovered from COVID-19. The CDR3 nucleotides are TGTGCCAGCAGTTTATCCACAGGGGAAATGGGCACTGAAGCTTTCTTT. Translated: CASSLSTGEMGTEAFF.